Each of the 26 T cell receptor beta chains below was sequenced from the same sample in a study of T cells after yellow fever vaccination. TCRdb ran MiXCR on the 5' RACE reads and lists one entry per CDR3 protein. Seen here are 300,000 to 350,000 distinct CDR3 sequences, around a tenth observed once, and the top ten hold about 3%. Sequencing was performed on CD4+ T cells sorted from PBMCs, taken 45 days after the yellow fever booster vaccination. These receptors originate from a man between 18 and 35 years old who received the YFV17D yellow fever vaccine.

The table lists this clonotype with a count of one. J is TRBJ1-5 and V is TRBV10-3, with a possible D match to TRBD1 (5 bases). Trimming took off 2 bases at V and 7 bases at J, with 21 bases between the two ends. The CDR3 is 17 residues long. Germline values: CDR1 ENHRY, CDR2 SYGVKD. This chain's CDR3 is CAISEPTRQGSGQPQHF. In DNA form, the CDR3 reads TGTGCCATCAGTGAGCCCACCCGGCAGGGTTCGGGACAGCCCCAGCATTTT.

The chain carries TRBV7-6 and TRBJ2-7; D possibly corresponds to TRBD1 (6 bases). CDR1 is SGHVS and CDR2 is FNYEAQ in the germline V gene. Trimming stripped 0 bases from V and 1 base from J, with 10 bases between. The CDR3 extends over 15 amino acids. The CDR3 sequence is CASSLAGGGSYEQYF. The CDR3 DNA follows: TGTGCCAGCAGCTTAGCAGGGGGTGGTTCCTACGAGCAGTACTTC.

The chain is built from TRBV5-1 and TRBJ2-7, with 8 bases that match TRBD2. CDR3 length: 14 residues. CDR1 is SGHRS and CDR2 is YFSETQ in the germline V gene. Trimming cost V 3 bases and J 3 bases; bases outside gene matches: 5. The DNA of the CDR3 is TGCGCCAGCAGCTCCGGCGGGGGGATCTACGAGCAGTACGTC. Its translation is CASSSGGGIYEQYV.

The rearrangement links TRBV18 to TRBJ2-7; possible D gene TRBD1, 6 bases. V gave up 6 bases and J gave up 6 bases, with 21 bases separating them. This CDR3 region has 15 residues. Germline CDR1 reads KGHSH; CDR2 reads LQKENI. The DNA of the CDR3 is TGTGCCAGCTCTACCACAGGGCCAGGATCTACCGAGCAGTACTTC. This translates into CASSTTGPGSTEQYF.

The chain carries TRBV7-9 and TRBJ1-1; D is unclear. V was cut by 5 bases and J by 11 bases, with 18 bases left in between. The CDR3 has 13 residues. The V gene's germline CDR1 is SEHNR and CDR2 FQNEAQ (reference sequence). CDR3 sequence (DNA): TGTGCCAGCAGCCAGGAAAGCCGGTCCGGGGCTTTCTTT. Its translation is CASSQESRSGAFF.

This clonotype was picked up a small number of times. J is TRBJ1-1 and V is TRBV29-1, with 12 nucleotides matching TRBD1. The CDR3 runs to 14 residues. After removal of 5 bases from V and 3 bases from J, the junction contained 4 bases not matched to a gene. CDR1 is SQVTM and CDR2 is ANQGSEA in the germline V gene. CDR3 loop: CSVRDRGPYTEAFF. DNA of the CDR3: TGCAGCGTTAGGGACAGGGGGCCATACACTGAAGCTTTCTTT.

The V and J genes are TRBV5-1 and TRBJ2-7; D might be TRBD1 (6 bases). Trimming took 1 base from V and 2 from J, leaving 10 bases between them. Germline V gives CDR1 SGHRS, CDR2 YFSETQ. This CDR3 comprises 14 residues. The CDR3: CASSLSGATYEQYF. CDR3 coding DNA: TGCGCCAGCAGCTTGTCAGGGGCAACCTACGAGCAGTACTTC.

The chain carries TRBV5-1 and TRBJ2-3; D not certain. This CDR3 contains 13 residues. Per the germline V gene, CDR1 is SGHRS and CDR2 is YFSETQ. The V and J ends lost 4 bases and 0 bases respectively, with 6 bases between them. The CDR3 is CASSVPSTDTQYF. The CDR3 DNA is TGCGCCAGCAGCGTACCTAGCACAGATACGCAGTATTTT.

The rearrangement uses TRBV5-1 and TRBJ1-3; the D is unclear. Germline loops: CDR1 SGHRS, CDR2 YFSETQ. The germline V and J ends were trimmed by 2 bases and 0 bases, with 6 bases remaining between them. The CDR3 runs 14 residues. The CDR3 bases are TGCGCCAGCAGCTTCGAGGGCTCTGGAAACACCATATATTTT. It yields the protein CASSFEGSGNTIYF.

Notes on this clonotype: At one end the junction does not follow the germline gene, possibly because of a read error. The chain recombines TRBV18 with TRBJ1-1; unclear D gene. Germline-derived CDR1 and CDR2 are KGHSH and LQKENI. The CDR3 extends over 14 amino acids. The CDR3, as DNA: TGTGCCAGCTCACCACAGGTGATGAACAGTGAAGCTTTCTTT. Residues: CASSPQVMNSEAFF.

The chain recombines TRBV6-2 or TRBV6-3 with TRBJ2-4, with D perhaps matching TRBD1 or TRBD2 (7 bases each). This CDR3 has 17 amino acids. The germline V gene has CDR1 MNHEY and CDR2 SVGEGT. Trimming shortened V by 9 bases and J by 0 bases, and 21 bases separated the two germline ends. DNA for the CDR3: TGTGCCAGTAAACTCCGGGGAGGGACAGTAGCCAAAAACATTCAGTACTTC. The encoded protein is CASKLRGGTVAKNIQYF.

This clonotype has just a few counts. V gene TRBV9 combines with J gene TRBJ2-3; the match to TRBD1 covers 7 bases. V lost 3 bases, J lost 2 bases, and 12 bases stayed unmatched. Germline-derived CDR1 and CDR2 are SGDLS and YYNGEE. CDR3 length: 17 amino acids. The chain's CDR3 is CASSGGQAQMTTDTQYF. CDR3 DNA: TGTGCCAGCAGCGGCGGACAGGCACAAATGACCACAGATACGCAGTATTTT.

This chain joins TRBV5-4 and TRBJ2-4; TRBD2 is a possible D gene (6 bases). Germline V gene sequence: CDR1 SGHNT, CDR2 YYREEE (reference sequence). This CDR3 is 17 amino acids long. Trimming left V 4 bases short and J 10 bases short, with 27 bases between. CDR3 sequence (DNA): TGTGCCAGCAGCGGTGGCGGGGCAGGGCTCTCGAGCGGTATTCAGTACTTC. This translates into CASSGGGAGLSSGIQYF.

This chain connects TRBV7-9 to TRBJ1-4; no clear D gene. Between the trimmed V and J ends, which lost 6 bases and 5 bases, there was a span of 13 bases. Germline V gene lookup returns CDR1 SEHNR and CDR2 FQNEAQ (reference sequence). The CDR3 loop spans 14 amino acids. The CDR3 DNA sequence: TGTGCCAGCAGACGGACCCACGGCAATGAAAAACTGTTTTTT. It translates to CASRRTHGNEKLFF.

A few counts support this clonotype. The chain uses TRBV5-1 and TRBJ2-1; 15 bases agree with TRBD2. The J segment lost 6 bases and the V segment lost 3 bases, leaving 7 bases of the junction unmatched. The germline V gene has CDR1 SGHRS and CDR2 YFSETQ. The CDR3 sequence is 17 residues long. This chain's CDR3 is CASSSGTSGGISNEQFF. CDR3 nucleotides: TGCGCCAGCAGCTCCGGGACTAGCGGGGGGATCTCCAATGAGCAGTTCTTC.

The chain is built from TRBV5-6 and TRBJ2-3; 9 positions agree with TRBD2. CDR1 and CDR2 (germline): SGHDT, YYEEEE. This CDR3 has 18 amino acids. V shed 4 bases, J shed 4 bases, and the junction held 16 bases outside the gene matches. As DNA, the CDR3 is TGTGCCAGCAGCCAGAAAGTAGCAGGACTAGCGTTCGCAGATACGCAGTATTTT. Its protein product is CASSQKVAGLAFADTQYF.

This clonotype was picked up a small number of times. V gene TRBV7-2 combines with J gene TRBJ2-7, with D hard to call. Germline V CDR1 and CDR2: SGHTA, FQGNSA. Trimming took 5 bases from V and 0 from J, leaving 11 bases between them. The CDR3 has 14 amino acids. As DNA, the CDR3 is TGTGCCAGCAGCCCGTACCCGAGCTCCTACGAGCAGTACTTC. This translates into CASSPYPSSYEQYF.

This clonotype was picked up a small number of times. The V and J genes are TRBV5-1 and TRBJ2-1; 9 bases match TRBD2. Germline CDR1 is SGHRS and CDR2 is YFSETQ. The V segment lost 0 bases and the J segment 9 bases; nucleotides outside the gene matches: 10. The CDR3 has 16 residues. The CDR3 reads CASSLASAAGGGEQFF. CDR3 coding DNA: TGCGCCAGCAGCTTGGCGTCGGCGGCGGGAGGGGGTGAGCAGTTCTTC.

This clonotype was found many times. This sequence joins TRBV7-2 and TRBJ2-1; D gene uncertain. The CDR3 has 14 residues. The germline CDR1 and CDR2 sequences are SGHTA and FQGNSA. The V gene lost 2 bases and the J gene lost 9 bases, with 14 bases spanning the gap. The CDR3 DNA is TGTGCCAGCAGCTTAAAGGCCTGGGTCACTGAGCAGTTCTTC. This encodes CASSLKAWVTEQFF.

This clonotype was seen more than once but under ten times. The rearrangement joins TRBV9 to TRBJ2-3, with unresolved D. The CDR3 has 13 amino acids. CDR1 and CDR2 from the germline V gene are SGDLS and YYNGEE. Trimming stripped 3 bases from V and 2 bases from J, with 7 bases between. The CDR3 loop reads CASSALNTDTQYF. DNA for the CDR3: TGTGCCAGCAGCGCTCTCAACACAGATACGCAGTATTTT.

This chain uses TRBV10-3 with TRBJ2-7; 8 nucleotides match TRBD1. V lost 0 bases and J lost 6; bases outside the gene matches: 7. Germline CDR1 reads ENHRY; CDR2 reads SYGVKD. This CDR3 spans 15 amino acids. Here the CDR3 reads CAISESRTGNPEQYF. The CDR3 coding sequence is TGTGCCATCAGTGAGTCGAGGACAGGGAATCCCGAGCAGTACTTC.

This clonotype was observed many times. The chain joins TRBV6-5 to TRBJ1-1; a weak D match, TRBD1 (5 bases). V was shortened by 4 bases and J by 5 bases, with 11 bases between the two germline ends. CDR3 length: 13 residues. The germline V gene encodes CDR1 MNHEY and CDR2 SVGAGI. DNA for the CDR3: TGTGCCAGCAGTTCCAGGGAAGGGACTGAAGCTTTCTTT. It encodes CASSSREGTEAFF.

This clonotype was detected ten times or more. This chain links TRBV7-9 with TRBJ2-3; 7 nucleotides line up with TRBD1. J lost 3 bases, V lost 6 bases, and 6 bases had no gene match. The CDR3 has 14 residues. Per germline, CDR1 SEHNR and CDR2 FQNEAQ (reference sequence). CDR3 nucleotide sequence: TGTGCCAGCAGTTTGACAGGGCGGACAGATACGCAGTATTTT. This translates into CASSLTGRTDTQYF.

V and J are TRBV25-1 and TRBJ2-5; 9 nucleotides line up with TRBD1. Germline CDR1 reads MGHDK; CDR2 reads SYGVNS. The CDR3 is made up of 12 amino acids. The V segment lost 6 bases and the J segment 5 bases; nucleotides outside the gene matches: 1. The CDR3 DNA follows: TGTGCCAGCAGGACAGGGGGGGAGACCCAGTACTTC. Translated, it gives CASRTGGETQYF.

This chain joins TRBV7-2 and TRBJ1-5; a possible D gene is TRBD1 (5 bases). V was cut by 2 bases and J by 3 bases, with 8 bases left in between. Germline V lookup: CDR1 SGHTA, CDR2 FQGNSA. CDR3 length: 14 residues. Here the CDR3 DNA reads TGTGCCAGCAGCTTATTGGACAACAATCAGCCCCAGCATTTT. This translates into CASSLLDNNQPQHF.

V is TRBV2 and J is TRBJ1-2; D not resolved. The CDR3 is 17 amino acids. Germline V gene lookup returns CDR1 SNHLY and CDR2 FYNNEI. V lost 3 bases and J 0 bases, leaving 17 bases between the germline ends. The CDR3 sequence is CASSDGGRLLANYGYTF. The CDR3 coding sequence is TGTGCCAGCAGTGATGGAGGTCGGTTACTAGCTAACTATGGCTACACCTTC.